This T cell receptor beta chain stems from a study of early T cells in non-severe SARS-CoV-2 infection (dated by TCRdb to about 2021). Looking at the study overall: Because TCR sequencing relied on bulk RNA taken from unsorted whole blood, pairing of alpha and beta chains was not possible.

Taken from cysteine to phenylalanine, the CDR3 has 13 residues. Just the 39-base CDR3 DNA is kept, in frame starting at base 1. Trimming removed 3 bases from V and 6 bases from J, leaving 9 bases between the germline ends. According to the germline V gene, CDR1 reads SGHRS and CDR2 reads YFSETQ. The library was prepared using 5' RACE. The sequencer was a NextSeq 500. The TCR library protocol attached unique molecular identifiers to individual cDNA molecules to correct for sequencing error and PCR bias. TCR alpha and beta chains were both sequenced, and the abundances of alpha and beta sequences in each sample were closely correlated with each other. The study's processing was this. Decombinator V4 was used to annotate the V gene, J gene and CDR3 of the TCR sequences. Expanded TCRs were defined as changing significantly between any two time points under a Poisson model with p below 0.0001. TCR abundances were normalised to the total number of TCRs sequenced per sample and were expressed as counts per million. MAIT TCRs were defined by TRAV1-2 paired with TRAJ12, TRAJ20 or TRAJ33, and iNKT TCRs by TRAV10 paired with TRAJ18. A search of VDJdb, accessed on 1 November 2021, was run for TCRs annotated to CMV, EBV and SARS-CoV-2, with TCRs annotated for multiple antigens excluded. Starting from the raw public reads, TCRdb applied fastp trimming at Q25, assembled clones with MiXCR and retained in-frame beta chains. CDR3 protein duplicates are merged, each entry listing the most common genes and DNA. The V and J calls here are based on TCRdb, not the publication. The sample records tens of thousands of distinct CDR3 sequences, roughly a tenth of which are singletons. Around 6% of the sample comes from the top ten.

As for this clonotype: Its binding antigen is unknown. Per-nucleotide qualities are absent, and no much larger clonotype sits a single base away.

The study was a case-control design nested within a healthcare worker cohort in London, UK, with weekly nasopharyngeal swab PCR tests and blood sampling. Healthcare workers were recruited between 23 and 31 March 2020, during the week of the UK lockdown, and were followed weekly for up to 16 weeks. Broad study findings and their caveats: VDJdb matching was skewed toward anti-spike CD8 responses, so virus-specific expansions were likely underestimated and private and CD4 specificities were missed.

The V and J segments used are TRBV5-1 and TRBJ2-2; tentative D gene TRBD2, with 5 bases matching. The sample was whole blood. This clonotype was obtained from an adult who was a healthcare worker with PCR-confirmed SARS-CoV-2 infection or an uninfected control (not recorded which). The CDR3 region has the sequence CASSWAGAGELFF. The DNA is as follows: TGCGCCAGCAGCTGGGCGGGCGCCGGGGAGCTGTTTTTT. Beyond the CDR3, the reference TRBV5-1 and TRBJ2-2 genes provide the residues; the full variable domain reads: KAGVTQTPRYLIKTRGQQVTLSCSPISGHRSVSWYQQTPGQGLQFLFEYFSETQRNKGNFPGRFSGRQFSNSRSEMNVSTLELGDSALYLCASSWAGAGELFFGEGSRLTVL.